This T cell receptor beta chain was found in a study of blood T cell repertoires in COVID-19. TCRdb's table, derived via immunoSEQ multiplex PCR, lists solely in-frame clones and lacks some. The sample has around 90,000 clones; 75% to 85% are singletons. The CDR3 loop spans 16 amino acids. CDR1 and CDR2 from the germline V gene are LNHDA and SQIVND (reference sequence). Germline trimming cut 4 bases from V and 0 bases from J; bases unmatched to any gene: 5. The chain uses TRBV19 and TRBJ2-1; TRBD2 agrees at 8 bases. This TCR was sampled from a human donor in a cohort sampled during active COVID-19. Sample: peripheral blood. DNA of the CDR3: TGTGCCAGTAGTACACAACTAGCGGCCTCCTACAATGAGCAGTTCTTC. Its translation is CASSTQLAASYNEQFF. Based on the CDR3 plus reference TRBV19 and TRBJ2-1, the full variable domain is DGGITQSPKYLFRKEGQNVTLSCEQNLNHDAMYWYRQDPGQGLRLIYYSQIVNDFQKGDIAEGYSVSREKKESFPLTVTSAQKNPTAFYLCASSTQLAASYNEQFFGPGTRLTVL.